A selection of T cell receptor beta chains follows, all from one sample in a study of blood T cell repertoires in COVID-19. Measured with immunoSEQ multiplex PCR; TCRdb has only the in-frame clones, and not every one. Here the sample spans fewer than 180,000 clones, around 90% being singletons. The source material was peripheral blood. The receptors shown here come from a woman between 55 and 75 years old with active or convalescent COVID-19. The CDR3 runs from the conserved cysteine through the conserved F or W. Each record gives: D gene, CDR3 length, V gene, J gene, clone size, CDR3 DNA, CDR3 protein. The D gene is left open where the match is weak. Rows may omit the clone size; those that give it use once, few, many or a size class.

d_call: NA; cdr3_length: 16; v_call: TRBV7-9; j_call: TRBJ1-2; clone_size: NA; cdr3_nt: TGTGCCAGCAGCTCGCTTAACGACAGAGACAACTATGGCTACACCTTC; cdr3_aa: CASSSLNDRDNYGYTF
d_call: NA; cdr3_length: 16; v_call: TRBV4-1; j_call: TRBJ2-7; clone_size: many; cdr3_nt: TGCGCCAGCAGCCAAGATGAAGCTTATGGTTCCTACGAGCAGTACTTC; cdr3_aa: CASSQDEAYGSYEQYF
d_call: TRBD1; cdr3_length: 15; v_call: TRBV6-2/TRBV6-3; j_call: TRBJ2-5; clone_size: NA; cdr3_nt: TGTGCCAGCAGTTCCACGACAGGGGGTCAAGAGACCCAGTACTTC; cdr3_aa: CASSSTTGGQETQYF
d_call: TRBD1; cdr3_length: 15; v_call: TRBV5-5; j_call: TRBJ2-3; clone_size: NA; cdr3_nt: TGTGCCAGCAGCCGGACAGGTCCCCAGTTGGATACGCAGTATTTT; cdr3_aa: CASSRTGPQLDTQYF
d_call: NA; cdr3_length: 13; v_call: TRBV18; j_call: TRBJ2-1; clone_size: NA; cdr3_nt: TGTGCCAGCTCACCTGGAGGGGTCGCTGAGCAGTTCTTC; cdr3_aa: CASSPGGVAEQFF
d_call: TRBD1; cdr3_length: 18; v_call: TRBV7-2; j_call: TRBJ1-5; clone_size: NA; cdr3_nt: TGTGCCAGCAGCTTAAAAAGTCGGACAGGGTACAGCAATCAGCCCCAGCATTTT; cdr3_aa: CASSLKSRTGYSNQPQHF
d_call: NA; cdr3_length: 17; v_call: TRBV21-1; j_call: TRBJ1-2; clone_size: NA; cdr3_nt: TGTGCCAGCAGCCAAAAGGAAATACCCTCAGGAAACTATGGCTACACCTTC; cdr3_aa: CASSQKEIPSGNYGYTF
d_call: NA; cdr3_length: 12; v_call: TRBV3-1/TRBV3-2; j_call: TRBJ2-7; clone_size: NA; cdr3_nt: TGTGCCAGCAGCCAAGGACAGTACGAGCAGTACTTC; cdr3_aa: CASSQGQYEQYF
d_call: TRBD2; cdr3_length: 16; v_call: TRBV5-1; j_call: TRBJ2-3; clone_size: NA; cdr3_nt: TGCGCCAGCAGCTTCGGACTAGCGGGGGCGGGAGATACGCAGTATTTT; cdr3_aa: CASSFGLAGAGDTQYF
d_call: NA; cdr3_length: 13; v_call: TRBV27; j_call: TRBJ2-1; clone_size: NA; cdr3_nt: TGTGCCAGCAGTCAGGGTGGGGGCTATGAGCAGTTCTTC; cdr3_aa: CASSQGGGYEQFF
d_call: TRBD1; cdr3_length: 14; v_call: TRBV5-6; j_call: TRBJ1-2; clone_size: NA; cdr3_nt: TGTGCCAGCAGCTCTCCGACAGGGATTGAGGGCTACACCTTC; cdr3_aa: CASSSPTGIEGYTF
d_call: NA; cdr3_length: 14; v_call: TRBV5-1; j_call: TRBJ2-3; clone_size: NA; cdr3_nt: TGCGCCAGCAGCTTAGGACAGAGCACAGATACGCAGTATTTT; cdr3_aa: CASSLGQSTDTQYF
d_call: TRBD1; cdr3_length: 15; v_call: TRBV6-5; j_call: TRBJ1-3; clone_size: NA; cdr3_nt: TGTGCCAGCAGTACCAACAGGGGATCCGGAAACACCATATATTTT; cdr3_aa: CASSTNRGSGNTIYF
d_call: NA; cdr3_length: 12; v_call: TRBV30; j_call: TRBJ2-2; clone_size: NA; cdr3_nt: TGTGCCTGGTCCTCCCGGACCGGGGAGCTGTTTTTT; cdr3_aa: CAWSSRTGELFF
d_call: NA; cdr3_length: 13; v_call: TRBV3-1/TRBV3-2; j_call: TRBJ2-2; clone_size: NA; cdr3_nt: TGTGCCAGCAGCCACCGCGGGACCGGGGAGCTGTTTTTT; cdr3_aa: CASSHRGTGELFF
d_call: TRBD1; cdr3_length: 15; v_call: TRBV11-2; j_call: TRBJ2-7; clone_size: once; cdr3_nt: TGTGCCAGCAGCGCTGGACAGGGTTCCTCCTACGAGCAGTACTTC; cdr3_aa: CASSAGQGSSYEQYF
d_call: NA; cdr3_length: 14; v_call: TRBV19; j_call: TRBJ1-1; clone_size: NA; cdr3_nt: TGTGCCAGTAGCCTAATGCGGGGGCGCACTGAAGCTTTCTTT; cdr3_aa: CASSLMRGRTEAFF
d_call: NA; cdr3_length: 14; v_call: TRBV10-3; j_call: TRBJ2-6; clone_size: NA; cdr3_nt: TGTGCCATCAGTGAGGGCCCTGGGGCCAACGTCCTGACTTTC; cdr3_aa: CAISEGPGANVLTF
d_call: TRBD1; cdr3_length: 14; v_call: TRBV2; j_call: TRBJ2-1; clone_size: NA; cdr3_nt: TGTGCCAGCAGTGCAGGGGGCCAGTACAATGAGCAGTTCTTC; cdr3_aa: CASSAGGQYNEQFF
d_call: TRBD1; cdr3_length: 15; v_call: TRBV5-8; j_call: TRBJ1-1; clone_size: NA; cdr3_nt: TGTGCCAGCAGCCCTGGGACAGGGCAGAACACTGAAGCTTTCTTT; cdr3_aa: CASSPGTGQNTEAFF
d_call: NA; cdr3_length: 13; v_call: TRBV12-5; j_call: TRBJ1-3; clone_size: NA; cdr3_nt: TGTGCTAGTGGTTTGAGAGGGATGAACACCATATATTTT; cdr3_aa: CASGLRGMNTIYF
d_call: NA; cdr3_length: 15; v_call: TRBV19; j_call: TRBJ2-2; clone_size: NA; cdr3_nt: TGTGCCAGTAGTATAGCGCGGTCCAGCACCGGGGAGCTGTTTTTT; cdr3_aa: CASSIARSSTGELFF
d_call: NA; cdr3_length: 15; v_call: TRBV6-6; j_call: TRBJ1-5; clone_size: few; cdr3_nt: TGTGCCAGCAGCCTCGTCGGAGTCGTAGGTCAGCCCCAGCATTTT; cdr3_aa: CASSLVGVVGQPQHF
d_call: NA; cdr3_length: 16; v_call: TRBV9; j_call: TRBJ1-2; clone_size: NA; cdr3_nt: TGTGCCAGCAGCGTAGGCGCGGGCAGTTCTAACTATGGCTACACCTTC; cdr3_aa: CASSVGAGSSNYGYTF
d_call: NA; cdr3_length: 14; v_call: TRBV2; j_call: TRBJ1-5; clone_size: NA; cdr3_nt: TGTGCCAGCAGTGAATCGGCAGGGGATCAGCCCCAGCATTTT; cdr3_aa: CASSESAGDQPQHF
d_call: TRBD1; cdr3_length: 16; v_call: TRBV25-1; j_call: TRBJ1-5; clone_size: NA; cdr3_nt: TGTGCCAGCAGTGCCCAGGGGGCCCTTAGCAATCAGCCCCAGCATTTT; cdr3_aa: CASSAQGALSNQPQHF
d_call: NA; cdr3_length: 14; v_call: TRBV6-2/TRBV6-3; j_call: TRBJ2-1; clone_size: once; cdr3_nt: TGTGCCAGCAGTTATCAGGGATGGGTCAATGAGCAGTTCTTC; cdr3_aa: CASSYQGWVNEQFF
d_call: TRBD2; cdr3_length: 14; v_call: TRBV4-3; j_call: TRBJ2-7; clone_size: NA; cdr3_nt: TGCGCCAGCAGCCGGACTAGCGGGGACTACGAGCAGTACTTC; cdr3_aa: CASSRTSGDYEQYF
d_call: NA; cdr3_length: 15; v_call: TRBV6-2/TRBV6-3; j_call: TRBJ1-1; clone_size: once; cdr3_nt: TGTGCCAGCAGTTACTCGATTCAGTCCGCCAGTGAAGCTTTCTTT; cdr3_aa: CASSYSIQSASEAFF
d_call: NA; cdr3_length: 15; v_call: TRBV4-2; j_call: TRBJ1-5; clone_size: NA; cdr3_nt: TGTGCCAGCAGCCAAGCGGGGCGGGAGGATCAGCCCCAGCATTTT; cdr3_aa: CASSQAGREDQPQHF
d_call: NA; cdr3_length: 12; v_call: TRBV7-7; j_call: TRBJ2-5; clone_size: NA; cdr3_nt: TGTGCTAGCAGCCCCTTGGCCGAGACCCAGTACTTC; cdr3_aa: CASSPLAETQYF
d_call: NA; cdr3_length: 17; v_call: TRBV4-1; j_call: TRBJ2-5; clone_size: NA; cdr3_nt: TGCGCCAGCAGCCAAGATCCCCCGGGGAACGTTCAAGAGACCCAGTACTTC; cdr3_aa: CASSQDPPGNVQETQYF
d_call: TRBD2; cdr3_length: 17; v_call: TRBV5-4; j_call: TRBJ2-5; clone_size: NA; cdr3_nt: TGTGCCAGCAGCTTGGTGGCGGGGGGGCCTCGGCAAGAGACCCAGTACTTC; cdr3_aa: CASSLVAGGPRQETQYF
d_call: NA; cdr3_length: 14; v_call: TRBV7-9; j_call: TRBJ1-1; clone_size: NA; cdr3_nt: TGTGCCAGCAGCTTAAACCAGGAGAACACTGAAGCTTTCTTT; cdr3_aa: CASSLNQENTEAFF
d_call: TRBD2; cdr3_length: 14; v_call: TRBV6-5; j_call: TRBJ2-3; clone_size: NA; cdr3_nt: TGTGCCGGCCAACGAGCGGGGGGCACAGATACGCAGTATTTT; cdr3_aa: CAGQRAGGTDTQYF
d_call: TRBD1; cdr3_length: 12; v_call: TRBV6-5; j_call: TRBJ1-2; clone_size: NA; cdr3_nt: TGTGCCAGCAGTTCACCCAGGGGGCAGGGCACCTTC; cdr3_aa: CASSSPRGQGTF
d_call: NA; cdr3_length: 14; v_call: TRBV29-1; j_call: TRBJ1-4; clone_size: NA; cdr3_nt: TGCAGCGTGGCCAGCGCAGTGGGAGGGGAAAAACTGTTTTTT; cdr3_aa: CSVASAVGGEKLFF
d_call: NA; cdr3_length: 13; v_call: TRBV11-2; j_call: TRBJ1-1; clone_size: NA; cdr3_nt: TGTGCCAGCAGCCAAGGGGGAAACACTGAAGCTTTCTTT; cdr3_aa: CASSQGGNTEAFF
d_call: NA; cdr3_length: 15; v_call: TRBV5-1; j_call: TRBJ2-3; clone_size: NA; cdr3_nt: TGCGCCAGCAGCCGCGGGGGACAGGCTGAAGATACGCAGTATTTT; cdr3_aa: CASSRGGQAEDTQYF
d_call: NA; cdr3_length: 15; v_call: TRBV5-1; j_call: TRBJ2-3; clone_size: NA; cdr3_nt: TGCGCCAGCAGCTTGGACGGGGGAAGCACAGATACGCAGTATTTT; cdr3_aa: CASSLDGGSTDTQYF
d_call: NA; cdr3_length: 16; v_call: TRBV6-1; j_call: TRBJ1-1; clone_size: NA; cdr3_nt: TGTGCCAGCAGTGGCGGGACGGGGGTTCGGAACACTGAAGCTTTCTTT; cdr3_aa: CASSGGTGVRNTEAFF
d_call: TRBD1; cdr3_length: 13; v_call: TRBV11-2; j_call: TRBJ1-2; clone_size: NA; cdr3_nt: TGTGCCAGCAGCCCTCGACAGGGGGGCGGCTACACCTTC; cdr3_aa: CASSPRQGGGYTF
d_call: NA; cdr3_length: 14; v_call: TRBV11-2; j_call: TRBJ2-5; clone_size: NA; cdr3_nt: TGTGCCAGCAGCTTATCCCTGGCCGGCGGGACCCAGTACTTC; cdr3_aa: CASSLSLAGGTQYF
d_call: NA; cdr3_length: 12; v_call: TRBV19; j_call: TRBJ2-1; clone_size: NA; cdr3_nt: TGTGCCAGTAGTCCAGATTACAATGAGCAGTTCTTC; cdr3_aa: CASSPDYNEQFF
d_call: TRBD1; cdr3_length: 14; v_call: TRBV5-3; j_call: TRBJ1-3; clone_size: once; cdr3_nt: TGTGCTCTGACAGGGGCCAACTCTGGAAACACCATATATTTT; cdr3_aa: CALTGANSGNTIYF
d_call: TRBD1; cdr3_length: 15; v_call: TRBV5-1; j_call: TRBJ2-7; clone_size: once; cdr3_nt: TGCGCCAGCAGCTTGGGAGACAGGGTCTCCTACGAGCAGTACTTC; cdr3_aa: CASSLGDRVSYEQYF
d_call: TRBD1; cdr3_length: 14; v_call: TRBV30; j_call: TRBJ1-6; clone_size: NA; cdr3_nt: TGTGCCTGGAGCCAACAGGGGGGGAGTTTCCCCCTCCACTTT; cdr3_aa: CAWSQQGGSFPLHF
d_call: NA; cdr3_length: 19; v_call: TRBV4-3; j_call: TRBJ2-1; clone_size: NA; cdr3_nt: TGCGCCAGCAGCCAAGAGGGGACACGGGGAGGGGGCTCCTACAATGAGCAGTTCTTC; cdr3_aa: CASSQEGTRGGGSYNEQFF
d_call: TRBD1; cdr3_length: 12; v_call: TRBV29-1; j_call: TRBJ1-2; clone_size: NA; cdr3_nt: TGCAGCGTCTACGGACAGGACTATGGCTACACCTTC; cdr3_aa: CSVYGQDYGYTF
d_call: NA; cdr3_length: 15; v_call: TRBV3-1/TRBV3-2; j_call: TRBJ1-6; clone_size: NA; cdr3_nt: TGTGCCAGCAGCTCTACCCCAGGATTAGATTCACCCCTCCACTTT; cdr3_aa: CASSSTPGLDSPLHF
d_call: NA; cdr3_length: 15; v_call: TRBV7-9; j_call: TRBJ2-1; clone_size: NA; cdr3_nt: TGTGCCAGCAGCTTAGTTGAGAGCTCCTACAATGAGCAGTTCTTC; cdr3_aa: CASSLVESSYNEQFF